These T cell receptor beta chains were read from a single sample in a study of cytomegalovirus exposure and HLA in healthy donors. Assay: immunoSEQ multiplex PCR; the TCRdb copy retains only in-frame clones and omits some. The repertoire holds 95,000 to 150,000 clones, with about three quarters as singletons. The sample was PBMCs. These TCRs come from a woman younger than 45 in good health and CMV-seronegative. The CDR3 runs from the conserved cysteine through the conserved F or W.

J gene	V gene	CDR3 protein
TRBJ1-5	TRBV18	CASSHGQLNQPQHF
-	TRBV14	CASSQDGPTLSSYEQYF
TRBJ1-2	TRBV28	CASRQTGPGDGYTF
TRBJ1-4	TRBV7-8	CASSPDRVTNEKLFF
TRBJ2-6	TRBV27	CASRSQRELGSGANVLTF
TRBJ2-3	TRBV15	CASRLAGGRDTQYF
TRBJ2-2	TRBV4-3	CASSQDPIGELFF
TRBJ1-4	TRBV27	CASSFKTGAEKLFF
TRBJ2-1	TRBV15	CATSRDKLAGVHNEQFF
TRBJ2-3	TRBV6-4	CASSASSGADTQYF
TRBJ2-7	TRBV6-1	CASRLPAHYEQYF
TRBJ1-1	TRBV6-6	CASSLAGAEAFF
TRBJ1-2	TRBV5-6	CASSLGQDYGYTF
TRBJ2-7	TRBV5-1	CASSPTGQDYEQYF
TRBJ2-1	TRBV29-1	CSVLQGYEQFF
TRBJ2-7	TRBV5-4	CASSSPGLAREQYF
TRBJ2-1	TRBV5-1	CATKGRATSSYNEQFF
TRBJ2-7	TRBV5-1	CASSPVAGASYEQYF
TRBJ2-1	TRBV5-6	CASSLLLLAGGSDEQFF
TRBJ1-1	TRBV5-6	CASSPFRDRGFGTEAFF
TRBJ1-1	TRBV2	CASSVFRVTEAFF
TRBJ2-3	TRBV7-2	CASSLPPSGGSIDTQYF
TRBJ2-3	TRBV27	CASSLSAGGTQYF
TRBJ1-4	TRBV4-1	CASSQDLDRRTATNEKLFF
TRBJ2-3	TRBV5-1	CASSTGINTDTQYF
TRBJ2-1	TRBV4-2	CASSQGTSGNNEQFF
TRBJ2-2	TRBV15	CATSNENAGELFF
TRBJ1-4	TRBV5-5	CASGGGPNEKLFF
TRBJ1-5	TRBV30	CAWSLSSSPQPQHF
TRBJ2-2	TRBV5-4	CASSLFPPDRGHAGELFF
TRBJ2-7	TRBV6-6	CASSFSPIGAEQYF
TRBJ2-3	TRBV7-9	CASSLTGGADTQYF
TRBJ1-1	TRBV11-2	CASSFLKEAFF
TRBJ1-2	TRBV18	CATGQPPVYGYTF
TRBJ2-2	TRBV11-3	CASSLVTNTGELFF
TRBJ2-2	TRBV27	CASSFGDRGVTGELFF
TRBJ2-5	TRBV19	CASSKGGGSQETQYF
TRBJ2-1	TRBV13	CASSPGGEQFF
TRBJ1-1	TRBV11-2	CASSLAVNTEAFF
TRBJ1-2	TRBV30	CAWTKIGVRTNGYTF
TRBJ2-2	TRBV27	CASSLRSLAGEAGELFF
TRBJ2-3	TRBV7-2	CASSLAPRGLRTDTQYF
TRBJ2-1	TRBV4-3	CASSQDVGGRGFF
TRBJ2-5	TRBV5-5	CASSSARGAGETQYF
TRBJ2-3	TRBV19	CASNLVAGGPADTQYF
TRBJ1-2	TRBV4-1	CASSQGGSGDDGYTF
TRBJ2-2	TRBV6-5	CASSSDRSTGELFF
-	TRBV27	CASSLLRDRGGYEQYF
TRBJ2-3	TRBV2	CASSEEGRSLGTQYF
TRBJ1-6	TRBV27	CASSIQTGKVNSPLHF
TRBJ1-2	TRBV4-1	CASSQLVRGNYGYTF
TRBJ1-2	TRBV7-9	CASSLAGGGTYGYTF
TRBJ2-1	TRBV6-6	CASSYEQGRGYNEQFF
TRBJ1-1	TRBV4-1	CASSHSGTANTEAFF